One T cell receptor beta chain is described in this entry. Its matching antigen is unknown. The Oncomine TCR Beta short-read assay sequenced DNA from cultured CD4+ T cells. Scientists extracted genomic DNA from CD4+ T cells grown in culture. Via MiXCR, TCRdb re-called the PCR reads, giving one row per CDR3 protein. The sample carries about 21,000 distinct CDR3 sequences, 70% recorded once. This CDR3 comprises 14 residues. In germline, CDR1 is WNHNN, CDR2 SYGVQD (reference sequence). V dropped 4 bases and J dropped 3; count of bases not matched to a gene: 3. As for treatment: approximately nine-day PBMC culture with coronavirus spike peptide pools or control peptides (ViraFEST assay). These data belong to a study of vaccination and CD4 T cells after COVID-19.

The specimen sequenced was CD4+ T cells from blood, cultured in vitro. This clonotype was obtained from a human donor who had recovered from COVID-19. The chain has TRBV10-1 and TRBJ1-1; TRBD1 matches 9 bases. This CDR3 is CASSAGTGYTEAFF. In nucleotides, the CDR3 is TGCGCCAGCAGTGCTGGGACAGGGTACACTGAAGCTTTCTTT.